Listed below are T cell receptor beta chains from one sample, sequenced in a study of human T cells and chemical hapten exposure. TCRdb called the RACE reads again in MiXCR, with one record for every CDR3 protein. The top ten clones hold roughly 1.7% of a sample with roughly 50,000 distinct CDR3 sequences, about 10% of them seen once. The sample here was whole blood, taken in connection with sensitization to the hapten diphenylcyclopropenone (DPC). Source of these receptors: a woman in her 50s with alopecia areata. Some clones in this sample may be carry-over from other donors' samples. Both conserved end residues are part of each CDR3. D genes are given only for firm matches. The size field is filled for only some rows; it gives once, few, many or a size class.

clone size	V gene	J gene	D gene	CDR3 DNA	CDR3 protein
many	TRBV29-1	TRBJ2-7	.	TGCAGCGTTGAGTCGGCCTCCTACGAGCAGTACTTC	CSVESASYEQYF
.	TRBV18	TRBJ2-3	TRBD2	TGTGCCAGCTCACCAACCAGAGCGGGAGGCACAGATACGCAGTATTTT	CASSPTRAGGTDTQYF
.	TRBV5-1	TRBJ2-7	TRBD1	TGCGCCAGCAGCTTGGGACAGGGGGCCCACGAGCAGTACTTC	CASSLGQGAHEQYF
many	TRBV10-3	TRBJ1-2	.	TGTGCCATCTGTTTGGGCCCAGATACCTATGGCTACACCTTC	CAICLGPDTYGYTF
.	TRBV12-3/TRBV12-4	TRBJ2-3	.	TGTGCCAGCAGCACCCGACCAGGGGCAGATACGCAGTATTTT	CASSTRPGADTQYF
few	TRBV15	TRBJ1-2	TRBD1	TGTGCCACCAGCGGATCCAGGGACAGTTACTATGGCTACACCTTC	CATSGSRDSYYGYTF
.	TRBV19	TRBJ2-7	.	TGTGCCAGTAGTATAGAGCCGGCCAGATGGCATACCTACGAGCAGTACTTC	CASSIEPARWHTYEQYF
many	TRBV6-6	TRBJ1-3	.	TGTGCCAGCAGTCATCAAGGGGTCTTCTCTGGAAACACCATATATTTT	CASSHQGVFSGNTIYF
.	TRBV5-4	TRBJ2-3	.	TGTGCCAGCAGCTTGGTCGTCGGTCGGGGGACAGATACGCAGTATTTT	CASSLVVGRGTDTQYF
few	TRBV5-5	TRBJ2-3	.	TGTGCCAGCAGCTTGGCCCCAGGCCCCTCATCGGGGGCAGATACGCAGTATTTT	CASSLAPGPSSGADTQYF
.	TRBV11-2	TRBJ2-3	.	TGTGCCAGCAGCTCCGGGCCCGCAGGAAGCACAGATACGCAGTATTTT	CASSSGPAGSTDTQYF
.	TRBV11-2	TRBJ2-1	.	TGTGCCAGCAGCTTGTCAGTGGGCCAGGAGCAGTTCTTC	CASSLSVGQEQFF
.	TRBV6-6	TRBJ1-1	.	TGTGCCAGCAGTTACTCTTGGGCCAGGGATAATTGGAGCACTGAAGCTTTCTTT	CASSYSWARDNWSTEAFF
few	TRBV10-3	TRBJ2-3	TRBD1	TGTGCCATCAGTGAGTTCATTCTCAGGGGGCCAGATACGCAGTATTTT	CAISEFILRGPDTQYF
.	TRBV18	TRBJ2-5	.	TGTGCCAGCTCACGGCAGAACCAAGAGACCCAGTACTTC	CASSRQNQETQYF
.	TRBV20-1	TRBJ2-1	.	TGCAGTGCTAGGTTTACTTACAATGAGCAGTTCTTC	CSARFTYNEQFF
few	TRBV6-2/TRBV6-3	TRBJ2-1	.	TGTGCCAGCTTAGGGGTCTCGTGGGCAACGTATGAGCAGTTCTTC	CASLGVSWATYEQFF
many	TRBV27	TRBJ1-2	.	TGTGCCAGCAGAAGCGGGGCCGTCAACTATGGCTACACCTTC	CASRSGAVNYGYTF
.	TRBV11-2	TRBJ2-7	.	TGTGCCAGCAGCTTAATTGACGAGCAGTACTTC	CASSLIDEQYF
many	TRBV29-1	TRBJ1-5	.	TGCAGCGTCGCGGACACCTATCAGCCCCAGCATTTT	CSVADTYQPQHF
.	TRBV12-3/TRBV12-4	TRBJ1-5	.	TGTGCCAGCAGTTTCGGGGATCAGCCCCAGCATTTT	CASSFGDQPQHF
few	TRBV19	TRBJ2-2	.	TGTGCCAGTAGTATTAGCGGGGAGCTGTTTTTT	CASSISGELFF
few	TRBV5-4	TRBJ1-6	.	TGTGCCAGCAGCTTGGGGTTTGGGTCTTATTCACCCCTCCACTTT	CASSLGFGSYSPLHF
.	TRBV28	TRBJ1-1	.	TGTGCCAGCAGTCCTGGGGGGGCCAGGGAAGCTTTCTTT	CASSPGGAREAFF
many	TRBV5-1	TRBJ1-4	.	TGCGCCAGCAGCCGCGCCGGCGAAACTAATGAAAAACTGTTTTTT	CASSRAGETNEKLFF
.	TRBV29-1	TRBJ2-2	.	TGCAGCGTTGGGTTACAGGGTGGGACCGGGGAGCTGTTTTTT	CSVGLQGGTGELFF
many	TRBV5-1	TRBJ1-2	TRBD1	TGCGCCAGCAGCTTGGTAACAGGGGCTGTGGTCTATGGCTACACCTTC	CASSLVTGAVVYGYTF
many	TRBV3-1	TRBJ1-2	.	TGTGCCAGCAGCCAAGACGGGAACCTCTATGGCTACACCTTC	CASSQDGNLYGYTF